Presented here are 11 T cell receptor beta chains from one specimen sequenced in a study of cytomegalovirus exposure and HLA in healthy donors. The PCR was carried out with 60 Vbeta primers and 13 Jbeta primers. Assay used: immunoSEQ multiplex PCR; TCRdb lists only in-frame clones, some missing. The table includes hundreds of thousands of clones, 60% to 85% detected once. The sequenced sample consisted of PBMCs. Receptors originate from a man in his forties in good health and CMV-seronegative.

J is TRBJ2-5 and V is TRBV27, with D tentatively TRBD1 (5 bases). Trimming stripped 5 bases from V and 4 bases from J, with 8 bases between. Germline V gives CDR1 MNHEY, CDR2 SMNVEV (reference sequence). The CDR3 is 12 amino acids. Here the CDR3 DNA reads TGTGCCAGCAGTCCCCAGGGAGAGACCCAGTACTTC. It encodes CASSPQGETQYF.

The genes are TRBV6-1 and TRBJ1-5; possible D gene TRBD1, 5 bases. CDR1 and CDR2 from the germline V gene are MNHNS and SASEGT. With 0 bases removed from V and 3 bases from J, the gap between germline ends came to 15 bases. The CDR3 contains 17 residues. The CDR3 sequence: CASSEALQGAYNQPQHF. CDR3 sequence (DNA): TGTGCCAGCAGTGAAGCGCTTCAAGGGGCGTACAATCAGCCCCAGCATTTT.

The chain has TRBV7-2 and TRBJ1-4; D gene uncertain. There are 15 residues in the CDR3. Germline V gene data show CDR1 as SGHTA and CDR2 as FQGNSA. Trimming took off 5 bases at V and 0 bases at J, with 10 bases between the two ends. In DNA, the CDR3 is TGTGCCAGCAGCCCCCTGAGGGCAACTAATGAAAAACTGTTTTTT. It encodes CASSPLRATNEKLFF.

The gene calls are TRBV6-6 and TRBJ2-7; 8 nucleotides line up with TRBD2. CDR3 length: 15 amino acids. With V trimmed by 5 bases and J by 1 base, 7 bases remained unmatched. The germline V gene has CDR1 MNHNY and CDR2 SVGAGI (reference sequence). CDR3 bases: TGTGCCAGCAGTAAAGAAGGGACTAGTTCCTACGAGCAGTACTTC. This gives the protein CASSKEGTSSYEQYF.

The chain couples TRBV5-1 to TRBJ2-5; D gene uncertain. The CDR3 extends over 14 amino acids. Germline V CDR1 and CDR2: SGHRS, YFSETQ. V was cut by 0 bases and J by 5 bases, with 11 bases left in between. The CDR3, as DNA: TGCGCCAGCAGCTTGGACCCCGCGGTGGAGACCCAGTACTTC. Translation: CASSLDPAVETQYF. Full variable domain (rest looked up from reference TRBV5-1 and TRBJ2-5): KAGVTQTPRYLIKTRGQQVTLSCSPISGHRSVSWYQQTPGQGLQFLFEYFSETQRNKGNFPGRFSGRQFSNSRSEMNVSTLELGDSALYLCASSLDPAVETQYFGPGTRLLVL.

The chain employs TRBV25-1 and TRBJ1-4; possible D gene TRBD1, 6 bases. The germline gives CDR1 MGHDK, CDR2 SYGVNS. The CDR3 runs 14 residues. V lost 5 bases, J lost 8 bases, and 15 bases lay in between. CDR3: CASSTLEGEEKLFF. The CDR3 bases are TGTGCCAGCAGTACCCTAGAGGGGGAAGAAAAACTGTTTTTT.

The sample holds a few counts of this clone. The chain joins TRBV4-3 to TRBJ1-2; TRBD1 matches 8 bases. V gave up 0 bases and J gave up 2 bases; unmatched junction bases: 2. This CDR3 has 15 amino acids. The germline V gene encodes CDR1 LGHNA and CDR2 YSLEER. The CDR3 region is CASSQEQGGNYGYTF. CDR3 coding DNA: TGCGCCAGCAGCCAAGAACAGGGGGGGAACTATGGCTACACCTTC.

The chain employs TRBV5-8 and TRBJ2-5, with 8 nucleotides matching TRBD1. V dropped 1 base and J dropped 1; count of bases not matched to a gene: 9. The germline CDR1 and CDR2 sequences are SGHTS and YDEGEE. The CDR3 has 17 residues. The CDR3 loop reads CASSLWGLTGAQETQYF. The CDR3, as DNA: TGTGCCAGCAGCTTGTGGGGGCTGACAGGGGCCCAAGAGACCCAGTACTTC.

The rearrangement uses TRBV5-1 and TRBJ2-5; weak D call: TRBD2 (6 bases). The CDR3 spans 13 residues. V was trimmed by 0 bases and J by 7 bases, leaving 10 bases between them. Per the germline V gene, CDR1 is SGHRS and CDR2 is YFSETQ. The CDR3 DNA sequence: TGCGCCAGCAGCTTGGAGGGAGGTGGGACCCAGTACTTC. This gives the protein CASSLEGGGTQYF. Full variable domain (missing parts from reference TRBV5-1 and TRBJ2-5): KAGVTQTPRYLIKTRGQQVTLSCSPISGHRSVSWYQQTPGQGLQFLFEYFSETQRNKGNFPGRFSGRQFSNSRSEMNVSTLELGDSALYLCASSLEGGGTQYFGPGTRLLVL.

This rearrangement joins TRBV2 to TRBJ2-7; 10 bases line up with TRBD1. The germline CDR1 and CDR2 sequences are SNHLY and FYNNEI. Trimming cost V 6 bases and J 4 bases; bases outside gene matches: 15. CDR3 length: 17 residues. The CDR3 nucleotides are TGTGCCAGCAGAAGCGAACCGGGACAGGGGAGCAGGTACGAGCAGTACTTC. Amino acid sequence: CASRSEPGQGSRYEQYF.

The genes are TRBV6-1 and TRBJ1-5; 10 positions match TRBD1. CDR3 length: 15 amino acids. V dropped 5 bases and J dropped 6; count of bases not matched to a gene: 7. CDR1 and CDR2 (germline): MNHNS, SASEGT. CDR3 in DNA: TGTGCCAGCAGTATAGGGACAGGGGCAGGTCAGCCCCAGCATTTT. Translating gives CASSIGTGAGQPQHF.